This T cell receptor beta chain was recovered during a study of blood T cells in healthy people across ages. CDR1 is SGDLS and CDR2 is YYNGEE in the germline V gene. The CDR3 length is 14 residues. The germline V and J ends were trimmed by 0 bases and 4 bases, with 10 bases remaining between them. With a J-beta primer mix and a sample-barcoded 5' primer, a second PCR ran about 7 to 11 cycles. TCRdb independently ran MiXCR on the 5' RACE reads; one entry per CDR3 protein. The data show 1.5 million to 2 million distinct CDR3 sequences, roughly 50% seen once. The V call is TRBV9, the J call TRBJ1-1; D gene ambiguous. The receptor comes from a woman aged 40 to 55 in good health. Sequencing was performed on blood. The CDR3 nucleotides read TGTGCCAGCAGCGTAGAGCAGGATTTCACTGAAGCTTTCTTT. It translates to CASSVEQDFTEAFF.